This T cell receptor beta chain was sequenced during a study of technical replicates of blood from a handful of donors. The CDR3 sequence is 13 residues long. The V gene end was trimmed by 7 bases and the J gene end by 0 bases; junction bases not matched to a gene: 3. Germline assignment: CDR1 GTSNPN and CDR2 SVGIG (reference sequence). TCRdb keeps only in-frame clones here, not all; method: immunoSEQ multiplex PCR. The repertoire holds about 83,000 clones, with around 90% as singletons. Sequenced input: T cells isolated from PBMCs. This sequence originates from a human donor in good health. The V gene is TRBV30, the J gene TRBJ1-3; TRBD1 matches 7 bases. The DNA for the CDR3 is TGTGCCTCGGGACAGAACTCTGGAAACACCATATATTTT. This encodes CASGQNSGNTIYF.